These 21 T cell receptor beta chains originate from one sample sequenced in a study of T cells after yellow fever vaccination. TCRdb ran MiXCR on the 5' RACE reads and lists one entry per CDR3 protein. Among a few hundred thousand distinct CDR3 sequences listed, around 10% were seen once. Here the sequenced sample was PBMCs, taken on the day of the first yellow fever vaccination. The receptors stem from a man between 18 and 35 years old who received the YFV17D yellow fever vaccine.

The CDR3 loop is CASNGGTTSTDTQYF. The CDR3 DNA is TGTGCCAGCAATGGGGGGACGACTAGCACAGATACGCAGTATTTT. The chain couples TRBV13 to TRBJ2-3, with TRBD2 as a possible D gene (6 bases). There are 15 residues in the CDR3. V shed 7 bases and J shed 0 bases, with 14 bases lying between them. Germline V gives CDR1 PRHDT, CDR2 FYEKMQ (reference sequence).

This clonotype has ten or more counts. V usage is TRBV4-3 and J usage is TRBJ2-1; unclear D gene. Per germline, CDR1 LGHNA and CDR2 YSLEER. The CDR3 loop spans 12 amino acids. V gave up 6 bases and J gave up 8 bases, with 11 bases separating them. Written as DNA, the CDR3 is TGCGCCAGCAGAGACCGTGGGGATGAGCAGTTCTTC. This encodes CASRDRGDEQFF.

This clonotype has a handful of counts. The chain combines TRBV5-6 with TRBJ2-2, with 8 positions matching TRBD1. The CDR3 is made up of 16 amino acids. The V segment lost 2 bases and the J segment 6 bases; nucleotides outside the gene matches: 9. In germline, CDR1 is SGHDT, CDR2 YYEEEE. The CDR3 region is CASSFQDRDRPGELFF. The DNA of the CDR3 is TGTGCCAGCAGCTTCCAGGACAGGGATCGCCCCGGGGAGCTGTTTTTT.

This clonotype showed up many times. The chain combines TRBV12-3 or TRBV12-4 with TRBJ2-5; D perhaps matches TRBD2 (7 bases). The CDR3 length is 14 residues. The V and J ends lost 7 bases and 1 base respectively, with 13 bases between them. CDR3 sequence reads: CASTFGGPQETQYF. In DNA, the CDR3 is TGTGCCAGCACTTTCGGGGGGCCCCAAGAGACCCAGTACTTC.

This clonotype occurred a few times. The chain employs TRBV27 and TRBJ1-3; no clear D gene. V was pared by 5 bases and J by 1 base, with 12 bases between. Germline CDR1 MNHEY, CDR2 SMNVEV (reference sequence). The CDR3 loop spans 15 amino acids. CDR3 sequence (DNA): TGTGCCAGCAGTGTAAAGGGTCCATCTGGAAACACCATATATTTT. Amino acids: CASSVKGPSGNTIYF.

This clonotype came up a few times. CDR3 region: CSALRAGPETQYF. The CDR3, as DNA: TGCAGTGCTCTGCGGGCGGGACCGGAGACCCAGTACTTC. V usage is TRBV20-1 and J usage is TRBJ2-5; a weak D match, TRBD2 (6 bases). Trimming removed 5 bases from V and 5 bases from J, with 15 bases in between. CDR1 is DFQATT, CDR2 SNEGSKA, per germline (reference sequence). The CDR3 length is 13 residues.

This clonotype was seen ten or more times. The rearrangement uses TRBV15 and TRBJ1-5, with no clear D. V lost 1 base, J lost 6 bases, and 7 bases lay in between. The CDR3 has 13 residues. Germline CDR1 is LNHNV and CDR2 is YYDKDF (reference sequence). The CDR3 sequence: CATSRGVGQPQHF. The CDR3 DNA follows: TGTGCCACCAGCAGAGGGGTGGGTCAGCCCCAGCATTTT.

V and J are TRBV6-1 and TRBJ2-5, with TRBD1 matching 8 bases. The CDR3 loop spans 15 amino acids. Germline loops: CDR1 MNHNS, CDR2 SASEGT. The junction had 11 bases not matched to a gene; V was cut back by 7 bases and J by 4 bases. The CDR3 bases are TGTGCCAGCACCCCGACCGCCACAGGGGGAGAGACCCAGTACTTC. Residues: CASTPTATGGETQYF.

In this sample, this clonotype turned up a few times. The chain's CDR3 is CASSIGGRSGNTIYF. The CDR3 nucleotides read TGTGCCAGCAGTATCGGGGGACGGTCTGGAAACACCATATATTTT. The V and J genes are TRBV12-3 or TRBV12-4 and TRBJ1-3, with D possibly TRBD1 on 5 matching bases. The CDR3 has 15 residues. The V end lost 5 bases, the J end lost 1 base, and 12 bases lay between the germline ends.

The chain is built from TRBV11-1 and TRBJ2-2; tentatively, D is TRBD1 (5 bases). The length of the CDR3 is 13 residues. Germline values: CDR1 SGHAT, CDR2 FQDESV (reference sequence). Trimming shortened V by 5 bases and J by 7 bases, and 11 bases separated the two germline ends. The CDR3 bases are TGTGCCAGCAGCCGGCAGGGTTACGGGGAGCTGTTTTTT. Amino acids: CASSRQGYGELFF.

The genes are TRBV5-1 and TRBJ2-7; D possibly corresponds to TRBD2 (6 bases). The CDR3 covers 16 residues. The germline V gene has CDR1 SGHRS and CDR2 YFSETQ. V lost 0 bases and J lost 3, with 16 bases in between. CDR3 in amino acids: CASSLAGGRGIYEQYV. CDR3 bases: TGCGCCAGCAGCTTGGCCGGGGGACGCGGGATCTACGAGCAGTACGTC.

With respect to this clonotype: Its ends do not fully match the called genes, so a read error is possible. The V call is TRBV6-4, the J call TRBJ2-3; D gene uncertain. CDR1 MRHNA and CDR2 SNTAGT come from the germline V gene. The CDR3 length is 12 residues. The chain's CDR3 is CASRVIGDMQYF. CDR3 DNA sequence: TGTGCCAGCAGGGTAATCGGAGATATGCAGTATTTT.

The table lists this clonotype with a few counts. The CDR3 spells CASSPAGAGTEAFF. CDR3 sequence (DNA): TGTGCCAGCAGCCCTGCCGGCGCGGGCACTGAAGCTTTCTTT. The chain uses TRBV7-2 and TRBJ1-1; no clear D. V was cut by 5 bases and J by 4 bases, with 14 bases left in between. The CDR3 totals 14 residues. The germline V gene has CDR1 SGHTA and CDR2 FQGNSA.

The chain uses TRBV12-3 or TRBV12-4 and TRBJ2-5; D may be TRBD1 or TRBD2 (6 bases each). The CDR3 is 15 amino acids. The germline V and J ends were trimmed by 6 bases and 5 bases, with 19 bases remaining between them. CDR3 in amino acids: CASSLGRGHKETQYF. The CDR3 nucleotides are TGTGCCAGCAGCCTGGGGCGGGGACATAAGGAGACCCAGTACTTC.

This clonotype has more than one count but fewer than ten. The CDR3 DNA follows: TGTGCCAGCAGCATAGCGGGGGGGCTTCGAGAGACCCAGTACTTC. This encodes CASSIAGGLRETQYF. J is TRBJ2-5 and V is TRBV27; 11 bases align to TRBD2. The ends lost 6 bases at V and 4 bases at J; junction bases unmatched: 7. Germline V lookup: CDR1 MNHEY, CDR2 SMNVEV (reference sequence). This CDR3 has 15 amino acids.

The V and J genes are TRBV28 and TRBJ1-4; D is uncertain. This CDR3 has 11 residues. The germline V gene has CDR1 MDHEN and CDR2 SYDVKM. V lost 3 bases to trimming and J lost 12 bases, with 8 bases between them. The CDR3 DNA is TGTGCCAGCAGTTTTGGCCCACAACTGTTTTTT. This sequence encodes CASSFGPQLFF.

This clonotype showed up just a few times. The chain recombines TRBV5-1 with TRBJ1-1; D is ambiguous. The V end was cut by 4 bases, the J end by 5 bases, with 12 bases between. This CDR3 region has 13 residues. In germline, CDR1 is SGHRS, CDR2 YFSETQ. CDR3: CASSQVPGTEAFF. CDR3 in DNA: TGCGCCAGCAGCCAAGTACCGGGTACTGAAGCTTTCTTT.

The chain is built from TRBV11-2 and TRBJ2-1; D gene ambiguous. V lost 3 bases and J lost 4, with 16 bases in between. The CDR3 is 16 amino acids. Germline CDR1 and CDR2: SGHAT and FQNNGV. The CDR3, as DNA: TGTGCCAGCAGCTTTTTTCGGTCCACGGCTTACAATGAGCAGTTCTTC. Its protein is CASSFFRSTAYNEQFF. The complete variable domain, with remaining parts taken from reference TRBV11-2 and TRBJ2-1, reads EAGVAQSPRYKIIEKRQSVAFWCNPISGHATLYWYQQILGQGPKLLIQFQNNGVVDDSQLPKDRFSAERLKGVDSTLKIQPAKLEDSAVYLCASSFFRSTAYNEQFFGPGTRLTVL.

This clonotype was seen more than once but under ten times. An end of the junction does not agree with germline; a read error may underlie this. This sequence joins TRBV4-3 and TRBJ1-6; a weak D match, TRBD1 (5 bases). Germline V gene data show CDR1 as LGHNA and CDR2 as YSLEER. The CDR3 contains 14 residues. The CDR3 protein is CASSQDLTNGAPRF. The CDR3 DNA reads TGCGCCAGCAGCCAAGACCTAACGAATGGGGCTCCGAGATTT.

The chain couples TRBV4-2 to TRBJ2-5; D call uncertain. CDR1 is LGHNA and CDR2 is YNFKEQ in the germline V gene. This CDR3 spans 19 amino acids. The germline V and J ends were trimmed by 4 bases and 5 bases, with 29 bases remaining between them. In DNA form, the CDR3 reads TGTGCCAGCAGCCCACGGAGATACTCCCCGGTCACAATTAGTGAGACCCAGTACTTC. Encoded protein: CASSPRRYSPVTISETQYF.

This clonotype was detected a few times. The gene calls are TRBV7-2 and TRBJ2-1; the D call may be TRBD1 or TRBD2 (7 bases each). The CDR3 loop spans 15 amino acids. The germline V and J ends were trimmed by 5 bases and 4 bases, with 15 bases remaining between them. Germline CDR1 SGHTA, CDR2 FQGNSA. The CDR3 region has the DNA TGTGCCAGCAGCCCGGGGGGACAGCGGTACAATGAGCAGTTCTTC. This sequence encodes CASSPGGQRYNEQFF.